The following is a T cell receptor beta chain sequence with its context. The antigen is undetermined. These data come from a study of vaccination and CD4 T cells after COVID-19. Study at large: Mild disease affected 10 or so convalescent patients and severe disease one, all SARS-CoV-2 positive by nasal swab PCR. The authors used overlapping spike peptides from SARS-CoV-2, HCoV-NL63, HCoV-OC43 and HCoV-229E to stimulate cells. Study outcomes and limitations: Only post-vaccination samples contained a median approximately 85% of the reactive clones in convalescent patients.

Germline V lookup: CDR1 MNHNS, CDR2 SASEGT. V was shortened by 5 bases and J by 7 bases, with 11 bases between the two germline ends. This CDR3 is 12 amino acids long. Treatment meaning: approximately 10-day PBMC culture with coronavirus spike peptide pools or control peptides (ViraFEST assay). The Oncomine TCR Beta short-read assay was applied to DNA of cultured CD4+ T cells. MiXCR, applied by TCRdb to the PCR reads, yields one record per CDR3 protein. Of some 15,000 distinct CDR3 sequences listed, approximately 51% are singletons. The chain carries TRBV6-1 and TRBJ1-1, with a weak D call TRBD1 (6 bases). This material consisted of CD4+ T cells from blood, cultured in vitro, taken before SARS-CoV-2 vaccination. This sequence originates from a human donor who had recovered from COVID-19. For the CDR3, the DNA is TGTGCCAGCAGTCCCAGGGGTGATGAAGCTTTCTTT. It yields the protein CASSPRGDEAFF.